Listed here is a single T cell receptor (beta chain). In the original analysis: Amplification of reference gene primers provided the estimated nucleated cell counts. Assay: immunoSEQ multiplex PCR; the TCRdb copy retains only in-frame clones and omits some. The V and J calls and clone size are taken from that table; D and trimming were inferred from the DNA. The sample consists of 250,000 to 350,000 clones, more than 75% of them appearing once. The data originate from a study of blood T cell repertoires in COVID-19. Study as a whole: Sites across the United States, Italy and Spain contributed samples from acute and convalescent COVID-19. T cells, B-cell-depleted T cells, or PBMCs supplied cDNA or gDNA.

V gave up 10 bases and J gave up 2 bases, with 17 bases separating them. CDR3 length equals 15 residues. Looked up from germline, CDR1 is LNHDA and CDR2 is SQIVND (reference sequence). The V gene is TRBV19, the J gene TRBJ1-4; D ambiguous. The TCR sequence derives from a woman aged 45-60 years who had recovered from COVID-19. The sequenced sample consisted of peripheral blood. CDR3 sequence reads: CATLPRGATNEKLFF. CDR3 coding DNA: TGTGCCACCCTACCCCGGGGAGCGACTAATGAAAAACTGTTTTTT.